The T cell receptor (beta chain) under discussion was sequenced for a study of blood T cell repertoires in COVID-19. The data were produced by immunoSEQ multiplex PCR, yet TCRdb's version contains in-frame clones alone and is incomplete. The sample holds under 250,000 clones, more than 75% seen once. CDR1 is SGHTA, CDR2 FQGNSA, per germline. J was trimmed by 4 bases and V by 4 bases; bases with no gene match: 10. This CDR3 is built from 17 residues. In its sample, this clone was seen a few times. Sample: peripheral blood. The chain recombines TRBV7-2 with TRBJ2-1; 10 nucleotides align to TRBD2. The TCR sequence derives from a woman in her sixties or seventies who had recovered from COVID-19. The DNA of the CDR3 is TGTGCCAGCAGCTCCGTCAGCGGGGGGGGGCCTTACAATGAGCAGTTCTTC. This encodes CASSSVSGGGPYNEQFF.